One sample yielded the 32 T cell receptor beta chains listed below, sequenced in a study of human T cells and chemical hapten exposure. TCRdb re-called the RACE reads through MiXCR, storing one row per CDR3 protein. The sample yields 340,000 or so distinct CDR3 sequences, approximately 6.9% seen once. Time point specified: patch test 1, 2 weeks after DPC sensitization. Described treatment: therapeutic diphenylcyclopropenone sensitization with weekly scalp DPC. Specimen: whole blood, collected in connection with sensitization to the hapten diphenylcyclopropenone (DPC). These receptors came from a woman between 18 and 29 years old with alopecia areata. Some clones in this sample may be carry-over from other donors' samples.

This clonotype was observed many times. The chain links TRBV24-1 to TRBJ2-1; no firm D call. The ends were cut back, 3 bases at V and 0 bases at J, with 14 bases in the middle. The CDR3 is 17 amino acids. The germline V gene encodes CDR1 KGHDR and CDR2 SFDVKD. In DNA form, the CDR3 reads TGTGCCACCAGTGATAAAACGACTGGTAGCTCCTACAATGAGCAGTTCTTC. Translation: CATSDKTTGSSYNEQFF.

The CDR3 nucleotides are TGTGCCAGCAGTTACTCGAAAGAGGGTCAGCCCCAGCATTTT. Amino acids: CASSYSKEGQPQHF. The chain links TRBV6-2 or TRBV6-3 to TRBJ1-5; D unclear. In germline, CDR1 is MNHEY, CDR2 SVGEGT. The CDR3 is 14 amino acids. V lost 0 bases and J 6 bases, leaving 9 bases between the germline ends.

This clonotype came up many times. V gene TRBV12-3 or TRBV12-4 combines with J gene TRBJ2-2, with D maybe TRBD2 (6 bases). V was cut by 4 bases and J by 5 bases, with 11 bases left in between. This CDR3 is 14 amino acids long. In nucleotides, the CDR3 is TGTGCCAGCAGTTGGGTGGGGAGGACCGGGGAGCTGTTTTTT. Its protein is CASSWVGRTGELFF.

This chain connects TRBV4-3 to TRBJ1-3; a weak D match, TRBD1 (5 bases). The CDR3 covers 16 residues. Trimming shortened V by 0 bases and J by 2 bases, and 11 bases separated the two germline ends. CDR1 and CDR2 (germline): LGHNA, YSLEER. The CDR3 protein is CASSQDGARPGNTIYF. The CDR3 region has the DNA TGCGCCAGCAGCCAAGATGGGGCCCGACCTGGAAACACCATATATTTT.

This clonotype was detected ten times or more. This chain joins TRBV11-2 and TRBJ1-4; 8 nucleotides agree with TRBD1. The length of the CDR3 is 13 residues. The germline gives CDR1 SGHAT, CDR2 FQNNGV. The J segment lost 8 bases and the V segment lost 4 bases, leaving 3 bases of the junction unmatched. CDR3 DNA sequence: TGTGCCAGCAGCTCAGGGGGCGACGAAAAACTGTTTTTT. Translation gives CASSSGGDEKLFF.

The rearrangement uses TRBV6-5 and TRBJ1-6, with D unclear. The germline CDR1 and CDR2 sequences are MNHEY and SVGAGI. The CDR3 loop spans 12 amino acids. V dropped 5 bases and J dropped 4 bases, with 3 bases sitting between them. The CDR3 protein is CASSEYNSPLHF. The CDR3 DNA is TGTGCCAGCAGTGAATATAATTCACCCCTCCACTTT.

This clonotype was found a few times. The chain recombines TRBV5-1 with TRBJ2-7; TRBD2 matches 8 bases. The germline gives CDR1 SGHRS, CDR2 YFSETQ. V lost 3 bases, J lost 3 bases, and 8 bases stayed unmatched. This CDR3 has 15 residues. The CDR3 DNA reads as TGCGCCAGCAGCTGGTCGGGGGGGAGCCACTACGAGCAGTACTTC. Translating it yields CASSWSGGSHYEQYF.

In this sample, this clonotype turned up a few times. The chain uses TRBV7-2 and TRBJ1-3, with 7 bases that match TRBD1. Germline loops: CDR1 SGHTA, CDR2 FQGNSA. Germline trimming cut 2 bases from V and 3 bases from J; bases unmatched to any gene: 4. This CDR3 spans 15 amino acids. The CDR3 region is CASSLPAGGGNTIYF. Written as DNA, the CDR3 is TGTGCCAGCAGCTTACCCGCAGGGGGTGGAAACACCATATATTTT.

The chain has TRBV25-1 and TRBJ2-7; perhaps D is TRBD1 or TRBD2 (7 bases each). The CDR3 is made up of 16 amino acids. Germline assignment: CDR1 MGHDK and CDR2 SYGVNS. Trimming shortened V by 4 bases and J by 0 bases, and 16 bases separated the two germline ends. The CDR3 coding sequence is TGTGCCAGCAGTGTTTCAGGGGGGGGCTACTCCTACGAGCAGTACTTC. Its protein product is CASSVSGGGYSYEQYF.

The chain has TRBV7-2 and TRBJ1-6; tentative D call: TRBD1 (6 bases). CDR3 length: 14 residues. Germline CDR1 reads SGHTA; CDR2 reads FQGNSA. The V and J ends lost 7 bases and 7 bases respectively, with 14 bases between them. This chain's CDR3 is CASTETGTNSPLHF. The DNA for the CDR3 is TGTGCCAGCACCGAGACAGGAACAAATTCACCCCTCCACTTT.

Written as DNA, the CDR3 is TGTGCCAGCAGCGTAGCAGGCGGACAGAATCAGCCCCAGCATTTT. It is translated as CASSVAGGQNQPQHF. J is TRBJ1-5 and V is TRBV9; the D gene is possibly TRBD1 (6 bases). Trimming cost V 0 bases and J 4 bases, with 11 bases left between them. CDR1 is SGDLS, CDR2 YYNGEE, per germline. The CDR3 extends over 15 amino acids.

This clonotype was counted many times. The J gene is TRBJ2-3, the V gene TRBV29-1, with a tentative D call TRBD1 (5 bases). The V end lost 3 bases, the J end lost 1 base, and 14 bases lay between the germline ends. The CDR3 is made up of 15 amino acids. The V gene's germline CDR1 is SQVTM and CDR2 ANQGSEA. CDR3 sequence (DNA): TGCAGCGTTGACTCATTCAGGGCGGGCACAGATACGCAGTATTTT. Protein sequence: CSVDSFRAGTDTQYF.

This clonotype was seen many times. This sequence joins TRBV7-6 and TRBJ2-7; D remains ambiguous. The V gene's germline CDR1 is SGHVS and CDR2 FNYEAQ. This CDR3 region has 13 residues. V was shortened by 4 bases and J by 5 bases, with 12 bases between the two germline ends. CDR3 bases: TGTGCCAGCAGCTCTCCCCTCGAGAACGAGCAGTACTTC. This encodes CASSSPLENEQYF.

In this sample, this clonotype turned up a few times. This sequence joins TRBV5-4 and TRBJ2-1; 9 bases line up with TRBD2. CDR1 is SGHNT and CDR2 is YYREEE in the germline V gene (reference sequence). V shed 0 bases and J 9 bases; nucleotides not matched to a gene: 7. This CDR3 region has 15 residues. The CDR3 spells CASSLAGGGAAEQFF. The CDR3 bases are TGTGCCAGCAGCTTGGCCGGCGGGGGGGCCGCTGAGCAGTTCTTC.

This clonotype was recorded many times. The chain carries TRBV12-3 or TRBV12-4 and TRBJ1-2; D ambiguous. The CDR3 spans 13 residues. Trimming removed 10 bases at V and 3 bases at J, with 15 bases between. CDR3 coding DNA: TGTGCCACCAAAGCAGGCAGTCACTATGGCTACACCTTC. It specifies CATKAGSHYGYTF.

In its sample, this clonotype was seen many times. DNA of the CDR3: TGTGCCAGCTCACCTCACAGGGACATTCAGTACTTC. It yields the protein CASSPHRDIQYF. The V and J genes are TRBV18 and TRBJ2-4; D perhaps matches TRBD1 (6 bases). The germline V gene has CDR1 KGHSH and CDR2 LQKENI. The V end lost 3 bases, the J end lost 8 bases, and 8 bases lay between the germline ends. The CDR3 spans 12 residues.

The chain employs TRBV4-3 and TRBJ2-2; a weak D match, TRBD1 (6 bases). Germline V gene data show CDR1 as LGHNA and CDR2 as YSLEER. V was pared by 4 bases and J by 2 bases, with 11 bases between. The CDR3 has 15 amino acids. In nucleotides, the CDR3 is TGCGCCAGCAGCCGATCCAGGGGTAACACCGGGGAGCTGTTTTTT. This encodes CASSRSRGNTGELFF.

This chain links TRBV9 with TRBJ2-2, with TRBD2 as a possible D gene (6 bases). This CDR3 contains 16 residues. Germline V CDR1 and CDR2: SGDLS, YYNGEE. With 6 bases removed from V and 4 bases from J, the gap between germline ends came to 19 bases. This CDR3 reads CASTGGGFESTGELFF. CDR3 sequence (DNA): TGTGCCAGCACCGGGGGAGGATTTGAGAGCACCGGGGAGCTGTTTTTT.

This clonotype was seen a handful of times. This chain links TRBV7-9 with TRBJ2-7, with 7 nucleotides matching TRBD1. Trimming cost V 2 bases and J 4 bases; bases outside gene matches: 8. Germline assignment: CDR1 SEHNR and CDR2 FQNEAQ (reference sequence). This CDR3 region has 15 residues. DNA for the CDR3: TGTGCCAGCAGCTTACTCACAGGGGCTTCATACGAGCAGTACTTC. It yields the protein CASSLLTGASYEQYF.

A few counts support this clonotype. The rearrangement uses TRBV12-5 and TRBJ1-1, with 8 bases that match TRBD1. CDR1 LGHNT and CDR2 FRNRAP come from the germline V gene. This CDR3 has 16 residues. Trimming cost V 4 bases and J 8 bases; bases outside gene matches: 15. CDR3 protein: CASGSFYRDRRLEAFF. The CDR3 DNA reads as TGTGCTAGTGGTTCCTTCTACCGGGACAGGAGACTGGAAGCTTTCTTT.

Comment on this clonotype: A junction end diverges from the germline sequence, so it may reflect a read error. The V call is TRBV7-9, the J call TRBJ2-7, with D perhaps being TRBD1 or TRBD2 (5 bases each). The germline V gene encodes CDR1 SEHNR and CDR2 FQNEAQ (reference sequence). The CDR3 consists of 12 residues. The CDR3 region has the DNA TGTGCCAGCAGCGCCGGGGCCCCAACTTCGATTTTC. Translated: CASSAGAPTSIF.

The chain recombines TRBV7-2 with TRBJ1-2; 8 bases agree with TRBD1. The CDR3 has 14 residues. V dropped 6 bases and J dropped 6; count of bases not matched to a gene: 9. Germline assignment: CDR1 SGHTA and CDR2 FQGNSA. The CDR3 coding sequence is TGTGCCAGCAGTCCTGCCGGGACAGGAGATGGCTACACCTTC. Encoded protein: CASSPAGTGDGYTF.

In its sample, this clonotype was seen a few times. This chain joins TRBV5-1 and TRBJ1-1; the D gene is possibly TRBD1 (6 bases). With 4 bases removed from V and 1 base from J, the gap between germline ends came to 11 bases. Germline V gene data show CDR1 as SGHRS and CDR2 as YFSETQ. The CDR3 is 14 amino acids. The CDR3 nucleotides are TGCGCCAGCAGCATTGGGGGCCAGAACACTGAAGCTTTCTTT. Its translation: CASSIGGQNTEAFF.

This chain connects TRBV5-1 to TRBJ1-4, with D perhaps matching TRBD1 (5 bases). Germline-derived CDR1 and CDR2 are SGHRS and YFSETQ. CDR3 length equals 15 residues. The V end was cut by 4 bases, the J end by 0 bases, with 10 bases between. The CDR3 bases are TGCGCCAGCAGCCGCAGGGAGTCAACTAATGAAAAACTGTTTTTT. This translates into CASSRRESTNEKLFF.

The rearrangement uses TRBV10-3 and TRBJ2-7; D is uncertain. The CDR3 covers 11 residues. The germline V gene has CDR1 ENHRY and CDR2 SYGVKD. V lost 6 bases to trimming and J lost 5 bases, with 8 bases between them. In DNA, the CDR3 is TGTGCCATCAGCATGGAAGACGAGCAGTACTTC. It codes for CAISMEDEQYF.

This clonotype was found many times. The rearrangement links TRBV6-5 to TRBJ1-1; tentatively, D is TRBD1 (6 bases). CDR3 size: 13 residues. Between the trimmed V and J ends, which lost 8 bases and 5 bases, there was a span of 15 bases. Germline V gene data show CDR1 as MNHEY and CDR2 as SVGAGI. The CDR3 region is CASGEIRGTEAFF. The CDR3 DNA reads as TGTGCCAGCGGCGAAATAAGGGGGACTGAAGCTTTCTTT.

This clonotype appeared many times. The rearrangement links TRBV20-1 to TRBJ2-4; D gene unclear. Germline V CDR1 and CDR2: DFQATT, SNEGSKA (reference sequence). This CDR3 is 11 amino acids long. Trimming shortened V by 3 bases and J by 5 bases, and 5 bases separated the two germline ends. The CDR3 nucleotides read TGCAGTGCTAGCGCACAAAACATTCAGTACTTC. It is translated as CSASAQNIQYF.

For the CDR3, the DNA is TGCGCCAGCAGCTTGTCCCTGGACAGATTCACAGATACGCAGTATTTT. Protein: CASSLSLDRFTDTQYF. The V and J genes are TRBV5-1 and TRBJ2-3; TRBD1 might be the D (6 bases). The ends were cut back, 1 base at V and 2 bases at J, with 14 bases in the middle. This CDR3 has 16 amino acids. CDR1 SGHRS and CDR2 YFSETQ come from the germline V gene. Full variable domain (missing parts from reference TRBV5-1 and TRBJ2-3): KAGVTQTPRYLIKTRGQQVTLSCSPISGHRSVSWYQQTPGQGLQFLFEYFSETQRNKGNFPGRFSGRQFSNSRSEMNVSTLELGDSALYLCASSLSLDRFTDTQYFGPGTRLTVL.

This clonotype showed up many times. The gene calls are TRBV20-1 and TRBJ2-7; 8 bases match TRBD2. CDR3 size: 13 residues. After removal of 6 bases from V and 6 bases from J, the junction contained 10 bases not matched to a gene. In germline, CDR1 is DFQATT, CDR2 SNEGSKA (reference sequence). This CDR3 reads CSAGLAVLAEQYF. In DNA form, the CDR3 reads TGCAGTGCCGGACTAGCCGTTCTAGCCGAGCAGTACTTC.

This clonotype appeared a few times. The chain joins TRBV7-3 to TRBJ2-1; no clear D. V lost 4 bases and J 5 bases, leaving 12 bases between the germline ends. The CDR3 is 14 amino acids. In germline, CDR1 is SGHTA, CDR2 FQGTGA. CDR3 sequence reads: CASSSPNNHNEQFF. CDR3 DNA: TGTGCCAGCAGCTCACCTAATAACCACAATGAGCAGTTCTTC.

This clonotype was counted between two and nine times. The gene calls are TRBV4-3 and TRBJ2-2; 7 bases align to TRBD2. Germline CDR1 is LGHNA and CDR2 is YSLEER. This CDR3 spans 15 amino acids. With 0 bases clipped from V and 6 bases from J, the junction kept 4 bases outside the gene matches. The CDR3 DNA reads as TGCGCCAGCAGCCAAGAAATCCGGGGGGCCGGGGAGCTGTTTTTT. This encodes CASSQEIRGAGELFF.

This clonotype was seen many times. The chain combines TRBV15 with TRBJ2-5, with a weak D call TRBD1 (5 bases). The CDR3 has 13 amino acids. V lost 3 bases and J lost 2, with 7 bases in between. In germline, CDR1 is LNHNV, CDR2 YYDKDF (reference sequence). The CDR3 protein is CATSRDKQETQYF. The DNA for the CDR3 is TGTGCCACCAGCAGGGACAAGCAAGAGACCCAGTACTTC. The entire variable domain, with the rest obtained from reference TRBV15 and TRBJ2-5, is as follows: DAMVIQNPRYQVTQFGKPVTLSCSQTLNHNVMYWYQQKSSQAPKLLFHYYDKDFNNEADTPDNFQSRRPNTSFCFLDIRSPGLGDTAMYLCATSRDKQETQYFGPGTRLLVL.